This T cell receptor beta chain was identified during a study of breast tumors, draining lymph nodes, adjacent tissues. General study points: Compared with lymph nodes, tumors were less diverse; compared with nontumor tissue, more. Most tumor T cells seemingly derive from lymph node, then expand in tumor. Tumor and nontumor repertoires were significantly more similar in luminal-like than in basal-like breast cancer.

As concerns this clonotype: Its antigen is unidentified.

This CDR3 is 14 amino acids long. Unmatched junction bases numbered 8, after V lost 1 base and J lost 9 bases. The V gene's germline CDR1 is SGHRS and CDR2 YFSETQ. MiXCR, applied by TCRdb to the multiplex PCR reads, yields one record per CDR3 protein. This sample has about 22,000 distinct CDR3 sequences, with around 55% found just once. This clonotype was obtained from a female donor with breast cancer. Some clones in this sample may be carry-over from other donors' samples. The chain combines TRBV5-1 with TRBJ2-3; 7 bases agree with TRBD1. The sequencing input was breast tumor tissue. CDR3 in DNA: TGCGCCAGCAGCTTGACAGGGGAAAGGGACACGCAGTATTTT. Translated: CASSLTGERDTQYF.